This entry lists 10 T cell receptor beta chains sequenced from one sample in a study of CD8 T cells in Susac syndrome. RNA was extracted with the RNeasy kit, and a quantity of roughly 0.5 to 1 ug was reverse transcribed using random hexamers. TCRdb itself ran the immunoSEQ multiplex PCR reads through MiXCR, one entry per CDR3 protein. Of around 110,000 distinct CDR3 sequences in the sample, roughly 95% were seen once. What was sequenced was CD4+ T cells from PBMCs. Source of these receptors: a human donor with Susac syndrome.

The chain couples TRBV29-1 to TRBJ2-1; D not resolved. There are 13 residues in the CDR3. Germline V gene lookup returns CDR1 SQVTM and CDR2 ANQGSEA. The V end was cut by 0 bases, the J end by 4 bases, with 7 bases between. DNA of the CDR3: TGCAGCGTTGAAGATGGTGGGTACAATGAGCAGTTCTTC. Amino acids: CSVEDGGYNEQFF.

This chain joins TRBV30 and TRBJ2-1; 8 bases agree with TRBD1. With 4 bases clipped from V and 6 bases from J, the junction kept 2 bases outside the gene matches. The CDR3 consists of 12 residues. The germline V gene encodes CDR1 GTSNPN and CDR2 SVGIG (reference sequence). CDR3 amino acids: CAWNTGGNEQFF. CDR3 bases: TGTGCCTGGAATACAGGGGGCAATGAGCAGTTCTTC.

The chain combines TRBV9 with TRBJ2-2, with TRBD1 as a possible D gene (6 bases). The V end lost 4 bases, the J end lost 3 bases, and 13 bases lay between the germline ends. This CDR3 is 15 amino acids long. The V gene's germline CDR1 is SGDLS and CDR2 YYNGEE. For the CDR3, the DNA is TGTGCCAGCAGCATCCGGGACACCTACACCGGGGAGCTGTTTTTT. This translates into CASSIRDTYTGELFF.

The V and J genes are TRBV14 and TRBJ2-3, with D perhaps being TRBD1 or TRBD2 (6 bases each). V dropped 10 bases and J dropped 2 bases, with 19 bases sitting between them. The V gene's germline CDR1 is SGHDN and CDR2 FVKESK. This CDR3 region has 15 residues. CDR3 sequence (DNA): TGTGCCATCTCCCGAGGGGGGAAACCCACAGATACGCAGTATTTT. Residues: CAISRGGKPTDTQYF. The full variable domain, in which reference TRBV14 and TRBJ2-3 provide the parts outside the CDR3, is EAGVTQFPSHSVIEKGQTVTLRCDPISGHDNLYWYRRVMGKEIKFLLHFVKESKQDESGMPNNRFLAERTGGTYSTLKVQPAELEDSGVYFCAISRGGKPTDTQYFGPGTRLTVL.

The count of this clonotype is one. V is TRBV7-2 and J is TRBJ2-1; TRBD1 is a possible D gene (6 bases). V lost 5 bases and J 4 bases, leaving 15 bases between the germline ends. CDR3 length: 15 amino acids. Germline V gene data show CDR1 as SGHTA and CDR2 as FQGNSA. CDR3 nucleotides: TGTGCCAGCAGCCTCACTAGAGGGGGATACAATGAGCAGTTCTTC. This sequence encodes CASSLTRGGYNEQFF.

V is TRBV12-5 and J is TRBJ2-1, with D possibly called TRBD1 or TRBD2 (5 bases each). CDR1 is LGHNT and CDR2 is FRNRAP in the germline V gene. The CDR3 is 15 amino acids. V was pared by 5 bases and J by 9 bases, with 20 bases between. The CDR3 reads CASGQHRSEGSEQFF. CDR3 in DNA: TGTGCTAGTGGTCAACACAGGTCGGAAGGGAGTGAGCAGTTCTTC.

V and J are TRBV30 and TRBJ2-3; 7 bases fit TRBD2. V shed 4 bases, J shed 2 bases, and the junction held 9 bases outside the gene matches. Germline CDR1 is GTSNPN and CDR2 is SVGIG (reference sequence). This CDR3 spans 15 amino acids. Here the CDR3 DNA reads TGTGCCTGGAACCTCGGACTAGGATCCACAGATACGCAGTATTTT. Translating it yields CAWNLGLGSTDTQYF.

The CDR3, as DNA: TGTGCCAGCAGCCGACCCACCCTAGGAGAGACCCAGTACTTC. As protein: CASSRPTLGETQYF. The J gene is TRBJ2-5, the V gene TRBV3-1, with no clear D. Trimming cost V 4 bases and J 4 bases, with 13 bases left between them. The length of the CDR3 is 14 residues. CDR1 is LGHDT and CDR2 is YNNKEL in the germline V gene (reference sequence).

The V call is TRBV20-1, the J call TRBJ1-2; 8 bases align to TRBD1. With 6 bases clipped from V and 5 bases from J, the junction kept 5 bases outside the gene matches. In germline, CDR1 is DFQATT, CDR2 SNEGSKA (reference sequence). The CDR3 runs to 12 residues. The CDR3 loop reads CSAKTGEYGYTF. CDR3 nucleotide sequence: TGCAGTGCAAAGACAGGGGAGTATGGCTACACCTTC.

The chain uses TRBV2 and TRBJ1-2; the D is unclear. Trimming cost V 2 bases and J 8 bases, with 15 bases left between them. From germline, CDR1 is SNHLY and CDR2 FYNNEI. CDR3 length: 14 amino acids. The CDR3 region is CASSESRSGGGYTF. The CDR3 DNA follows: TGTGCCAGCAGTGAATCTCGGTCCGGAGGAGGCTACACCTTC.